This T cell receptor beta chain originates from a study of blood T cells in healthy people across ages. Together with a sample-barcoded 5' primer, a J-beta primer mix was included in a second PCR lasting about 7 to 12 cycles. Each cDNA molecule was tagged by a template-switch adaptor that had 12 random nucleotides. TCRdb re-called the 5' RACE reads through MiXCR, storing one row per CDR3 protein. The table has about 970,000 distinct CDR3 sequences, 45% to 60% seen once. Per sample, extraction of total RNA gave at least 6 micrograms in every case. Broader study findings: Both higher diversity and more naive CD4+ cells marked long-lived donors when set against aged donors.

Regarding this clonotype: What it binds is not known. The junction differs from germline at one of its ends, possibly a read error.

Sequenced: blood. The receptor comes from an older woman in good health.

CDR3 residues: CSALYRQGMMNIQYF. The CDR3 nucleotides read TGCAGTGCCTTATATCGACAGGGCATGATGAACATCCAGTACTTC. The V and J genes are TRBV20-1 and TRBJ2-4; 7 positions agree with TRBD1. The CDR3 covers 15 residues. Germline CDR1 DFQATT, CDR2 SNEGSKA (reference sequence).